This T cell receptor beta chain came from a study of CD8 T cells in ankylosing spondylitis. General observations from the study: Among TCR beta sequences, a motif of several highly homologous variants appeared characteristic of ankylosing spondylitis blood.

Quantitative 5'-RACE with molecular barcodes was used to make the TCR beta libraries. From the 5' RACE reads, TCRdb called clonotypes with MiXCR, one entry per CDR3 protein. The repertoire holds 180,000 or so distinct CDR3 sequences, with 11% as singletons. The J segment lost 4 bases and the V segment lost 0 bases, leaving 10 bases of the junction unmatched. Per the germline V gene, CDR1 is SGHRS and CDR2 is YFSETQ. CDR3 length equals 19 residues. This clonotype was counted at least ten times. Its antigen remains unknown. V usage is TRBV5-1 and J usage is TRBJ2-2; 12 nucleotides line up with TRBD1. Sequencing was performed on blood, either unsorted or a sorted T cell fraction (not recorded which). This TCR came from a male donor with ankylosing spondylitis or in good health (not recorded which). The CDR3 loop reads CASSLEGQGANIFTGELFF. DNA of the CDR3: TGCGCCAGCAGCTTGGAGGGACAGGGGGCGAACATTTTCACCGGGGAGCTGTTTTTT.